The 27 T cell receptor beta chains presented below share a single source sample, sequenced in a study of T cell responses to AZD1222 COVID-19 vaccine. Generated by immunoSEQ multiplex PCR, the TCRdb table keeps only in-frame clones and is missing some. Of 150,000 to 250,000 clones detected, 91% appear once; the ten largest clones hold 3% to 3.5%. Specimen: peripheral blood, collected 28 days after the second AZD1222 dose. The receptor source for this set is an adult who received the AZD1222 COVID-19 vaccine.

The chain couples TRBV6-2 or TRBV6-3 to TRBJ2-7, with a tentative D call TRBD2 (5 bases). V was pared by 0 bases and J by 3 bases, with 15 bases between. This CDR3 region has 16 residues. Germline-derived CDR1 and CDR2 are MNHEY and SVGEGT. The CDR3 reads CASSYSIVLGVYEQYF. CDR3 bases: TGTGCCAGCAGTTACTCGATCGTCCTGGGAGTCTACGAGCAGTACTTC.

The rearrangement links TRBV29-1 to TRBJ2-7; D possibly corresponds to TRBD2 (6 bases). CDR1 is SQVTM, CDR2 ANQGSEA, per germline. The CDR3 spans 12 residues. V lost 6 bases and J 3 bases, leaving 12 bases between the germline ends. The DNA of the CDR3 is TGCAGCGTGGGGGACGGGAGCTACGAGCAGTACTTC. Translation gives CSVGDGSYEQYF.

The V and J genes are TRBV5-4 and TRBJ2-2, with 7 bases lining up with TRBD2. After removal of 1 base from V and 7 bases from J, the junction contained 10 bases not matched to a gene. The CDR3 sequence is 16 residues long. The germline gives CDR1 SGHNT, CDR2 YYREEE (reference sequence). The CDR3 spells CASSLRLAALDGELFF. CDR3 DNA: TGTGCCAGCAGCTTGAGGCTAGCGGCCTTGGACGGGGAGCTGTTTTTT.

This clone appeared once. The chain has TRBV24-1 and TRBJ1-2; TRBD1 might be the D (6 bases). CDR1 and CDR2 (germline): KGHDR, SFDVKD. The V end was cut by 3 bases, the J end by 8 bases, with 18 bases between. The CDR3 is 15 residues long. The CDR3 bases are TGTGCCACCAGTGATCCAGCTGGACAGTTCCTGGGCTACACCTTC. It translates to CATSDPAGQFLGYTF.

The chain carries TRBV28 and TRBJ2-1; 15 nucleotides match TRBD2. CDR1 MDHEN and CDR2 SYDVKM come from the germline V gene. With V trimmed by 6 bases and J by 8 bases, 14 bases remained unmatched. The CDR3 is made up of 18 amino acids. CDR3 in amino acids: CASSPSPGTSGRKHEQFF. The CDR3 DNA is TGTGCCAGCAGCCCCTCCCCCGGGACTAGCGGGAGGAAGCATGAGCAGTTCTTC.

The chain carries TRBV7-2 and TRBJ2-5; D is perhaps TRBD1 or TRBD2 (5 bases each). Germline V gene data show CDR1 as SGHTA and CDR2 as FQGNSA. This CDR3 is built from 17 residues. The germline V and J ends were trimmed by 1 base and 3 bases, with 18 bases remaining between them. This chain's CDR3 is CASSLGPRGSGEETQYF. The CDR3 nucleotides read TGTGCCAGCAGCTTAGGACCTCGGGGCAGCGGCGAAGAGACCCAGTACTTC.

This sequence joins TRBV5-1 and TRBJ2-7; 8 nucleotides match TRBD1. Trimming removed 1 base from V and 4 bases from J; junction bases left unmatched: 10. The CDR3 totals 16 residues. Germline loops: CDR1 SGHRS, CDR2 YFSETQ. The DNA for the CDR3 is TGCGCCAGCAGCTTGAGCCGGGGGACAGGTTTGTACGAGCAGTACTTC. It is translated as CASSLSRGTGLYEQYF.

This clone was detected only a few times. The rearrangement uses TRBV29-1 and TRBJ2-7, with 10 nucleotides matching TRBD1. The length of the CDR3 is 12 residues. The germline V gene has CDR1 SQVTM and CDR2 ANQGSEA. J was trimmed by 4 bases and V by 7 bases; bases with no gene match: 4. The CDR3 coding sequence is TGCAGCGCAAGGGACAGGGGTTACGAGCAGTACTTC. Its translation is CSARDRGYEQYF.

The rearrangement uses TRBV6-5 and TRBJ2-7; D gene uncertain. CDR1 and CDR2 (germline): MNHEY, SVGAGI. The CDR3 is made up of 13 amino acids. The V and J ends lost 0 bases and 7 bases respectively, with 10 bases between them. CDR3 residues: CASSYSFLGEQYF. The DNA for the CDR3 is TGTGCCAGCAGTTACTCGTTTTTGGGGGAGCAGTACTTC.

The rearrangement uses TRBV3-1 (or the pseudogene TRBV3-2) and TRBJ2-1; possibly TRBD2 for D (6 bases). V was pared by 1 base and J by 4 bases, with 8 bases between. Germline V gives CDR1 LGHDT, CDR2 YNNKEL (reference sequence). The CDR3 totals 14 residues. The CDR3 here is CASSQAGEYNEQFF. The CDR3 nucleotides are TGTGCCAGCAGCCAAGCGGGGGAGTACAATGAGCAGTTCTTC.

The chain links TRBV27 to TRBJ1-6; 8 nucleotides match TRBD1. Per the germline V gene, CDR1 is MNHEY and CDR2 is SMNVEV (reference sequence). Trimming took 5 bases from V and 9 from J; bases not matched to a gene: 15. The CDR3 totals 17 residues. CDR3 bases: TGTGCCAGCAGTATCAAACTTAAGACAGGGGTTAGTTCACCCCTCCACTTT. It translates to CASSIKLKTGVSSPLHF.

The CDR3 bases are TGTGCCATTGGGCTCGAGCAGTACTTC. Encoded protein: CAIGLEQYF. The genes are TRBV10-3 and TRBJ2-7; D is ambiguous. V dropped 9 bases and J dropped 6 bases, with 6 bases sitting between them. The germline V gene has CDR1 ENHRY and CDR2 SYGVKD. This CDR3 contains 9 residues.

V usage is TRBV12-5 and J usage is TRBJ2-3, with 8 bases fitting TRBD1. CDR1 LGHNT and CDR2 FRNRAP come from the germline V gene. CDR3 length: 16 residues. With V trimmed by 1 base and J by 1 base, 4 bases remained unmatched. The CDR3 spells CASGLAQGAGTDTQYF. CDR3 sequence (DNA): TGTGCTAGTGGTTTGGCCCAGGGGGCTGGCACAGATACGCAGTATTTT.

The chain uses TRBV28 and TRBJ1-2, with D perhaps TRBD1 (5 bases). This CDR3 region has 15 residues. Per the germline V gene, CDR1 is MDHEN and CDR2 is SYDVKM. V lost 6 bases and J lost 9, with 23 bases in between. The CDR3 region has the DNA TGTGCCAGCAGAGCAGCCGGGACGGGCGATTGGCGCTACACCTTC. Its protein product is CASRAAGTGDWRYTF.

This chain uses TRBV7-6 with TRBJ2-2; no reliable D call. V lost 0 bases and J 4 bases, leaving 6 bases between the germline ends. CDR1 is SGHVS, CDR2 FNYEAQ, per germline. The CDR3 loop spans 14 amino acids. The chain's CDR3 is CASSLALATGELFF. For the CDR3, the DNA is TGTGCCAGCAGCTTAGCGTTGGCCACCGGGGAGCTGTTTTTT.

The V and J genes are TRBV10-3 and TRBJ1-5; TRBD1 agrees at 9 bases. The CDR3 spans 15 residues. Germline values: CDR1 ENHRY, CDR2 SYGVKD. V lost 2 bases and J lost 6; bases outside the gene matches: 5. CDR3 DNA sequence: TGTGCCATCAGTGAGCAACAGGGGGCTGTTCAGCCCCAGCATTTT. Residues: CAISEQQGAVQPQHF.

In DNA form, the CDR3 reads TGTGCCAGCATCCCCCTGTTAAGGGGAAGGGATGACACTGAAGCTTTCTTT. This translates into CASIPLLRGRDDTEAFF. This chain uses TRBV28 with TRBJ1-1, with D perhaps TRBD1 (5 bases). The CDR3 spans 17 residues. Trimming stripped 7 bases from V and 3 bases from J, with 24 bases between. Germline V CDR1 and CDR2: MDHEN, SYDVKM. Based on the CDR3 plus reference TRBV28 and TRBJ1-1, the full variable domain is DVKVTQSSRYLVKRTGEKVFLECVQDMDHENMFWYRQDPGLGLRLIYFSYDVKMKEKGDIPEGYSVSREKKERFSLILESASTNQTSMYLCASIPLLRGRDDTEAFFGQGTRLTVV.

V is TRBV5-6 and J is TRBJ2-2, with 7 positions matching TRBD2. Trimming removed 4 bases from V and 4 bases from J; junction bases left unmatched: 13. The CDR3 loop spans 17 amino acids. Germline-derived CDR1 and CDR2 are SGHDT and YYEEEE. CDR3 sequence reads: CASSGSSGPKGTGELFF. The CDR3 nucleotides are TGTGCCAGCAGCGGGTCTAGCGGCCCCAAGGGCACCGGGGAGCTGTTTTTT.

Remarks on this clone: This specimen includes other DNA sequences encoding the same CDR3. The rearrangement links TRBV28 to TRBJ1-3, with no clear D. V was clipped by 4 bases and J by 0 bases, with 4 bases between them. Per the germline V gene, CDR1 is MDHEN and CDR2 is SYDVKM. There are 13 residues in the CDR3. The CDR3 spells CASSSPSGNTIYF. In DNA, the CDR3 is TGTGCCAGCAGTTCGCCCTCTGGAAACACCATATATTTT.

CDR3 in DNA: TGTGCCAGCAGCCTCCAGGGACAGGGATGGTTTGGGACTGAAGCTTTCTTT. Amino acid sequence: CASSLQGQGWFGTEAFF. The chain is built from TRBV7-2 and TRBJ1-1; 9 bases map to TRBD1. From germline, CDR1 is SGHTA and CDR2 FQGNSA. V was pared by 5 bases and J by 5 bases, with 15 bases of the junction left unmatched. The CDR3 length is 17 residues.

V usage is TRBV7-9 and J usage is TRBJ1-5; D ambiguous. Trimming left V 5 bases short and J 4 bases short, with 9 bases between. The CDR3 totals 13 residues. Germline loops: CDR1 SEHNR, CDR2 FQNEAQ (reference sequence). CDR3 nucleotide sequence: TGTGCCAGCAGCCGTGACGGTAATCAGCCCCAGCATTTT. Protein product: CASSRDGNQPQHF. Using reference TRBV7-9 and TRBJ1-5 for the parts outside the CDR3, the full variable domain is DTGVSQNPRHKITKRGQNVTFRCDPISEHNRLYWYRQTLGQGPEFLTYFQNEAQLEKSRLLSDRFSAERPKGSFSTLEIQRTEQGDSAMYLCASSRDGNQPQHFGDGTRLSIL.

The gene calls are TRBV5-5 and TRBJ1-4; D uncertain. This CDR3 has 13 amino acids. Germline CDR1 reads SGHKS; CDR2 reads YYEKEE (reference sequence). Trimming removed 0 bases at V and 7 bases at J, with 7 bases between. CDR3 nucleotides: TGTGCCAGCAGCTTGGTGTCTCCTGAAAAACTGTTTTTT. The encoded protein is CASSLVSPEKLFF.

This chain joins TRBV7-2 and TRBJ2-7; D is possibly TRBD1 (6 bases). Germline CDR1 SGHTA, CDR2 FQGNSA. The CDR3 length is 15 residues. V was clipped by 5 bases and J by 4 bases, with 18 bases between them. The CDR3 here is CASSIGSGERYEQYF. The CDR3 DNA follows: TGTGCCAGCAGCATAGGGTCAGGGGAGCGTTACGAGCAGTACTTC.

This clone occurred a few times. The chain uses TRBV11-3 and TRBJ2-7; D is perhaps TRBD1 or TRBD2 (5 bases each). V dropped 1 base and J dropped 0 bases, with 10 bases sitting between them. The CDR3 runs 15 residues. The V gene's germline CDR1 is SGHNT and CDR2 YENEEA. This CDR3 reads CASSLVGTVSYEQYF. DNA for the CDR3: TGTGCCAGCAGCTTAGTAGGGACGGTCTCCTACGAGCAGTACTTC. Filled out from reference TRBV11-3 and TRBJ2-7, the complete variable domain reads EAGVVQSPRYKIIEKKQPVAFWCNPISGHNTLYWYLQNLGQGPELLIRYENEEAVDDSQLPKDRFSAERLKGVDSTLKIQPAELGDSAVYLCASSLVGTVSYEQYFGPGTRLTVT.

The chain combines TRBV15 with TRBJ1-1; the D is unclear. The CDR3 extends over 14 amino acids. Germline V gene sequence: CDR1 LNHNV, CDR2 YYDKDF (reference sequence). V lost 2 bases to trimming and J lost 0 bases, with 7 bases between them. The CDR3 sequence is CATSRKGMNTEAFF. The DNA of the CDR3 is TGTGCCACCAGCAGAAAGGGAATGAACACTGAAGCTTTCTTT. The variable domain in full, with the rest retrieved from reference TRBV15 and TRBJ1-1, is DAMVIQNPRYQVTQFGKPVTLSCSQTLNHNVMYWYQQKSSQAPKLLFHYYDKDFNNEADTPDNFQSRRPNTSFCFLDIRSPGLGDTAMYLCATSRKGMNTEAFFGQGTRLTVV.

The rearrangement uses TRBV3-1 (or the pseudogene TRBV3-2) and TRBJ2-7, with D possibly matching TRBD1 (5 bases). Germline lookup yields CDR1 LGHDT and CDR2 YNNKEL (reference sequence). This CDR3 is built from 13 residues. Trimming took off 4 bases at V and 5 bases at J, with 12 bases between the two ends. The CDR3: CASSLRQYDEQYF. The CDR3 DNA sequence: TGTGCCAGCAGCCTTAGACAGTACGACGAGCAGTACTTC.

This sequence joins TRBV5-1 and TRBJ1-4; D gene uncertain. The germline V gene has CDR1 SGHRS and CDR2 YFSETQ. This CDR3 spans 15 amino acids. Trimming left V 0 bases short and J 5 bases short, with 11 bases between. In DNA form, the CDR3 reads TGCGCCAGCAGCTTGGCCGGTACACTAAATGAAAAACTGTTTTTT. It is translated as CASSLAGTLNEKLFF.